The 25 T cell receptor beta chains below come from one sample, sequenced in a study of beta chain features in type 1 diabetes (dated 2018 in TCRdb). General conclusions and limits of the study: Type 1 diabetes patients showed a moderate but significant shortening of TCRB CDR3 length in all four CD4+ subsets.

The method was the immunoSEQ multiplex PCR assay. All of the isolated RNA was reverse transcribed with the High Capacity cDNA Reverse Transcription Kit, so expressed TCRB transcripts were sequenced. The table comes from immuneACCESS by way of TCRdb, which keeps in-frame sequences with V and J called. Part of the clones is missing from these tables; in studies checked, under half for an unresolved V gene and the rest for unknown reasons. The sample records about 170,000 clones, approximately 7.8% of which are singletons. The top ten hold about 1% of the sample. Their antigens remain unidentified. Sequencing used central memory CD4+ T cells from blood. The receptors originated from a woman between 40 and 55 years old with type 1 diabetes.

This clone was seen ten or more times. The rearrangement uses TRBV7-3 and TRBJ2-1; 10 bases agree with TRBD2. The trim removed 5 bases at V and 5 bases at J, leaving 15 bases unmatched. From germline, CDR1 is SGHTA and CDR2 FQGTGA. CDR3 length: 18 residues. The DNA of the CDR3 is TGTGCCAGCAGCCGACCCGCTTCCAGCGGGAGGGCCCACAATGAGCAGTTCTTC. The encoded protein is CASSRPASSGRAHNEQFF. Drawing the rest from reference TRBV7-3 and TRBJ2-1, the complete variable domain is GAGVSQTPSNKVTEKGKYVELRCDPISGHTALYWYRQSLGQGPEFLIYFQGTGAADDSGLPNDRFFAVRPEGSVSTLKIQRTERGDSAVYLCASSRPASSGRAHNEQFFGPGTRLTVL.

Ten or more counts support this clone. The rearrangement joins TRBV11-2 to TRBJ2-5; TRBD2 matches at 13 bases. After removal of 11 bases from V and 3 bases from J, the junction contained 3 bases not matched to a gene. This CDR3 spans 13 amino acids. CDR1 and CDR2 (germline): SGHAT, FQNNGV. The CDR3 nucleotides are TGTGCCGGAACTAGCGGGGGGGAAGAGACCCAGTACTTC. Translation gives CAGTSGGEETQYF.

The V and J genes are TRBV5-1 and TRBJ2-7, with 8 bases lining up with TRBD1. Trimming took 4 bases from V and 5 from J; bases not matched to a gene: 8. Per the germline V gene, CDR1 is SGHRS and CDR2 is YFSETQ. The CDR3 has 14 residues. The CDR3 nucleotides are TGCGCCAGCAGCCATTTCGGACAGGGCCACGAGCAGTACTTC. Its protein is CASSHFGQGHEQYF.

The chain uses TRBV11-2 and TRBJ2-1, with 7 bases that match TRBD2. Germline CDR1 is SGHAT and CDR2 is FQNNGV. Unmatched junction bases numbered 7, after V lost 5 bases and J lost 6 bases. The CDR3 is 14 amino acids. The CDR3 nucleotides read TGTGCCAGCAGCCCTGCGCTAGCGGTCAATGAGCAGTTCTTC. Its protein product is CASSPALAVNEQFF.

This clone was detected many times. The chain has TRBV11-3 and TRBJ1-2; D is unresolved. CDR1 is SGHNT and CDR2 is YENEEA in the germline V gene. V was cut by 4 bases and J by 6 bases, with 9 bases left in between. The CDR3 runs to 12 residues. CDR3 coding DNA: TGTGCCAGCAGCTCCCGGAGGGATGGCTACACCTTC. It specifies CASSSRRDGYTF.

The table lists this clone with many counts. The chain uses TRBV9 and TRBJ2-1, with D possibly being TRBD2 (7 bases). Germline V gene lookup returns CDR1 SGDLS and CDR2 YYNGEE. Trimming took off 6 bases at V and 6 bases at J, with 19 bases between the two ends. The CDR3 consists of 15 residues. DNA of the CDR3: TGTGCCAGCACCTTCGGGGGGACAAATGGCAATGAGCAGTTCTTC. This encodes CASTFGGTNGNEQFF. The full variable domain, its missing parts supplied by reference TRBV9 and TRBJ2-1, is DSGVTQTPKHLITATGQRVTLRCSPRSGDLSVYWYQQSLDQGLQFLIQYYNGEERAKGNILERFSAQQFPDLHSELNLSSLELGDSALYFCASTFGGTNGNEQFFGPGTRLTVL.

The chain combines TRBV6-4 with TRBJ1-2; TRBD1 matches at 9 bases. J was trimmed by 7 bases and V by 4 bases; bases with no gene match: 13. Germline-derived CDR1 and CDR2 are MRHNA and SNTAGT. This CDR3 region has 16 residues. The CDR3 loop is CASSANFGTGNSGYTF. CDR3 bases: TGTGCCAGCAGTGCCAATTTCGGGACAGGGAATAGTGGCTACACCTTC.

This chain joins TRBV5-1 and TRBJ2-3; D not resolved. Germline loops: CDR1 SGHRS, CDR2 YFSETQ. The CDR3 loop spans 16 amino acids. V gave up 0 bases and J gave up 0 bases, with 11 bases separating them. The CDR3 DNA is TGCGCCAGCAGCTTGGGTAACAGTCCTAGCACAGATACGCAGTATTTT. It is translated as CASSLGNSPSTDTQYF.

This clone was detected a few times. The rearrangement links TRBV2 to TRBJ2-7; D perhaps matches TRBD2 (5 bases). Germline V gene lookup returns CDR1 SNHLY and CDR2 FYNNEI. Trimming stripped 6 bases from V and 0 bases from J, with 15 bases between. The CDR3 spans 15 residues. Written as DNA, the CDR3 is TGTGCCAGCAGCAGTTCCGGGATCAGCTCCTACGAGCAGTACTTC. Amino acids: CASSSSGISSYEQYF. The whole variable domain, filled in from reference TRBV2 and TRBJ2-7, reads EPEVTQTPSHQVTQMGQEVILRCVPISNHLYFYWYRQILGQKVEFLVSFYNNEISEKSEIFDDQFSVERPDGSNFTLKIRSTKLEDSAMYFCASSSSGISSYEQYFGPGTRLTVT.

The J gene is TRBJ2-1, the V gene TRBV19; TRBD2 matches at 8 bases. The CDR3 totals 14 residues. From germline, CDR1 is LNHDA and CDR2 SQIVND (reference sequence). Trimming at V came to 5 bases and at J to 6 bases, leaving 6 bases not matched to a gene. The CDR3 region has the DNA TGTGCCAGTAGTGGGTCGGGAGGGCCCAATGAGCAGTTCTTC. Residues: CASSGSGGPNEQFF.

J is TRBJ1-1 and V is TRBV6-5, with D hard to call. The length of the CDR3 is 14 residues. Germline V CDR1 and CDR2: MNHEY, SVGAGI. The V end lost 4 bases, the J end lost 4 bases, and 13 bases lay between the germline ends. The CDR3 spells CASSFEVSSTEAFF. In DNA, the CDR3 is TGTGCCAGCAGTTTTGAGGTCTCTTCCACTGAAGCTTTCTTT.

This clone was recorded a few times. The chain recombines TRBV4-1 with TRBJ2-7; D is unclear. The germline V and J ends were trimmed by 0 bases and 0 bases, with 6 bases remaining between them. The CDR3 runs to 14 residues. Germline V gene sequence: CDR1 MGHRA, CDR2 YSYEKL. Written as DNA, the CDR3 is TGCGCCAGCAGCCAAGATCAGTCCTCCTACGAGCAGTACTTC. This codes for CASSQDQSSYEQYF.

The chain links TRBV2 to TRBJ1-6; D is perhaps TRBD1 (5 bases). This CDR3 is 15 amino acids long. Per germline, CDR1 SNHLY and CDR2 FYNNEI. Trimming shortened V by 3 bases and J by 5 bases, and 11 bases separated the two germline ends. CDR3 sequence (DNA): TGTGCCAGCAGTGAGCTTCGGGGGGATAATTCACCCCTCCACTTT. Protein product: CASSELRGDNSPLHF.

This clone was counted between two and nine times. The chain combines TRBV7-2 with TRBJ1-1; no definite D call. The CDR3 has 13 amino acids. Germline CDR1 is SGHTA and CDR2 is FQGNSA. Deletions cut 1 base from V and 1 base from J, with 4 bases between. The CDR3 region has the DNA TGTGCCAGCAGCTTAGATCAGAACACTGAAGCTTTCTTT. It translates to CASSLDQNTEAFF.

This clone has a handful of counts. The chain carries TRBV7-2 and TRBJ2-1; 8 bases align to TRBD2. V gave up 4 bases and J gave up 1 base; unmatched junction bases: 3. The CDR3 runs to 15 residues. The V gene's germline CDR1 is SGHTA and CDR2 FQGNSA. The CDR3 DNA reads TGTGCCAGCAGCTCCGGGACTAGATCCTACAATGAGCAGTTCTTC. Its protein is CASSSGTRSYNEQFF.

The J gene is TRBJ2-2, the V gene TRBV12-5; TRBD1 matches 7 bases. The CDR3 runs to 13 residues. Germline CDR1 LGHNT, CDR2 FRNRAP. V trimming: 3 bases; J trimming: 6 bases; junction bases outside the gene matches: 1. This CDR3 reads CASGLQGSGELFF. CDR3 DNA sequence: TGTGCTAGTGGTTTACAGGGGTCCGGGGAGCTGTTTTTT.

In its sample, this clone was seen many times. V usage is TRBV7-8 and J usage is TRBJ2-2; D remains ambiguous. Germline V lookup: CDR1 SGHVS, CDR2 FQNEAQ. This CDR3 has 15 amino acids. The V and J ends lost 0 bases and 2 bases respectively, with 7 bases between them. In DNA form, the CDR3 reads TGTGCCAGCAGCTTAGCTGTAGTCAACACCGGGGAGCTGTTTTTT. It specifies CASSLAVVNTGELFF. The full variable domain, its missing parts supplied by reference TRBV7-8 and TRBJ2-2, is GAGVSQSPRYKVAKRGQDVALRCDPISGHVSLFWYQQALGQGPEFLTYFQNEAQLDKSGLPSDRFFAERPEGSVSTLKIQRTQQEDSAVYLCASSLAVVNTGELFFGEGSRLTVL.

This clone turned up a few times. The rearrangement joins TRBV7-9 to TRBJ1-1; a weak D match, TRBD1 (6 bases). Germline assignment: CDR1 SEHNR and CDR2 FQNEAQ (reference sequence). The V end was cut by 5 bases, the J end by 8 bases, with 12 bases between. The CDR3 is 12 residues long. DNA for the CDR3: TGTGCCAGCAGCCGAAACAGGGACGAAGCTTTCTTT. Its translation: CASSRNRDEAFF. The full variable domain, completed using reference TRBV7-9 and TRBJ1-1, is DTGVSQNPRHKITKRGQNVTFRCDPISEHNRLYWYRQTLGQGPEFLTYFQNEAQLEKSRLLSDRFSAERPKGSFSTLEIQRTEQGDSAMYLCASSRNRDEAFFGQGTRLTVV.

The CDR3 DNA reads as TGTGCCAGCCGGCGGGGGGCCGGGAGGGATAGCAATCAGCCCCAGCATTTT. Translation: CASRRGAGRDSNQPQHF. V gene TRBV19 combines with J gene TRBJ1-5, with D perhaps TRBD1 (6 bases). Trimming removed 9 bases from V and 0 bases from J, with 21 bases in between. The CDR3 is 17 residues long. Germline values: CDR1 LNHDA, CDR2 SQIVND (reference sequence).

A few counts support this clone. Here the CDR3 reads CASSPPGARKGDEQYF. The CDR3 coding sequence is TGTGCCAGCTCACCACCTGGGGCCAGAAAGGGGGACGAGCAGTACTTC. V and J are TRBV18 and TRBJ2-7, with TRBD1 as a possible D gene (6 bases). This CDR3 region has 16 residues. The V gene's germline CDR1 is KGHSH and CDR2 LQKENI. V was pared by 0 bases and J by 5 bases, with 17 bases between. The whole variable domain, filled in from reference TRBV18 and TRBJ2-7, reads NAGVMQNPRHLVRRRGQEARLRCSPMKGHSHVYWYRQLPEEGLKFMVYLQKENIIDESGMPKERFSAEFPKEGPSILRIQQVVRGDSAAYFCASSPPGARKGDEQYFGPGTRLTVT.

The CDR3: CASSFQESGELFF. For the CDR3, the DNA is TGCGCCAGCAGCTTTCAGGAATCCGGGGAGCTGTTTTTT. The J gene is TRBJ2-2, the V gene TRBV5-1; D gene unclear. Deletions cut 2 bases from V and 6 bases from J, with 8 bases between. CDR3 size: 13 residues. Germline values: CDR1 SGHRS, CDR2 YFSETQ. Using reference TRBV5-1 and TRBJ2-2 for the parts outside the CDR3, the full variable domain is KAGVTQTPRYLIKTRGQQVTLSCSPISGHRSVSWYQQTPGQGLQFLFEYFSETQRNKGNFPGRFSGRQFSNSRSEMNVSTLELGDSALYLCASSFQESGELFFGEGSRLTVL.

The chain carries TRBV6-6 and TRBJ1-1, with no clear D. V lost 10 bases and J 6 bases, leaving 18 bases between the germline ends. The germline gives CDR1 MNHNY, CDR2 SVGAGI (reference sequence). This CDR3 has 13 residues. This chain's CDR3 is CATNGPEGAEAFF. The CDR3 DNA follows: TGTGCCACCAACGGACCGGAGGGCGCTGAAGCTTTCTTT.

The V and J genes are TRBV18 and TRBJ1-3, with D possibly being TRBD1 (5 bases). The V end was cut by 3 bases, the J end by 1 base, with 19 bases between. CDR3 length equals 18 residues. Germline assignment: CDR1 KGHSH and CDR2 LQKENI. The CDR3 loop is CASSPLQDYRGSGNTIYF. The DNA of the CDR3 is TGTGCCAGCTCACCCCTTCAAGACTACCGGGGGTCTGGAAACACCATATATTTT.

The chain employs TRBV28 and TRBJ1-3; D might be TRBD1 (5 bases). The germline V gene has CDR1 MDHEN and CDR2 SYDVKM. The germline V and J ends were trimmed by 4 bases and 8 bases, with 15 bases remaining between them. The CDR3 runs 14 residues. CDR3 sequence: CASSSPRVKHTIYF. DNA of the CDR3: TGTGCCAGCAGTTCACCCAGGGTGAAGCACACCATATATTTT.

CDR3: CASSIGEAFF. In DNA form, the CDR3 reads TGTGCCAGCAGTATCGGTGAAGCTTTCTTT. The rearrangement uses TRBV11-2 and TRBJ1-1; D not resolved. Trimming took off 6 bases at V and 7 bases at J, with 6 bases between the two ends. CDR1 and CDR2 from the germline V gene are SGHAT and FQNNGV. The CDR3 runs 10 residues.